The T cell receptor beta chain under discussion was sequenced for a study of cytomegalovirus exposure and HLA in healthy donors. With 60 Vbeta and 13 Jbeta primers, the PCR was carried out. The table came from immunoSEQ multiplex PCR; TCRdb's copy has only in-frame clones and leaves some out. The sample includes fewer than 200,000 clones, around a tenth of them seen just once. The length of the CDR3 is 14 residues. Germline loops: CDR1 SGDLS, CDR2 YYNGEE. The ends were cut back, 4 bases at V and 0 bases at J, with 8 bases in the middle. The sequence was obtained from a woman in her twenties or thirties in good health and CMV-seropositive. The sequencing sample was made of PBMCs. This chain links TRBV9 with TRBJ2-1; tentative D call: TRBD2 (5 bases). The CDR3 DNA reads as TGTGCCAGCAGCACGGGGAGCTCCTACAATGAGCAGTTCTTC. Translated: CASSTGSSYNEQFF.